The 20 T cell receptor beta chains given below trace back to one sample, sequenced in a study of T-cell memory formation after mild COVID-19. Via MiXCR, TCRdb re-called the 5' RACE reads, giving one row per CDR3 protein. The sample contains 170,000 or so distinct CDR3 sequences, around 21% of which appear only once. Sequenced material: PBMCs or a T cell subset sorted from them (not recorded which). These receptors came from an adult woman who had mild COVID-19 (a few samples of this study predate the infection). Cell type and time point are not known.

This clonotype has a single count. The CDR3 loop is CASSMSGSAYNEQFF. In DNA, the CDR3 is TGTGCCAGTAGCATGAGCGGGAGTGCCTACAATGAGCAGTTCTTC. The rearrangement joins TRBV19 to TRBJ2-1; 8 bases match TRBD2. The CDR3 extends over 15 amino acids. Germline V gene sequence: CDR1 LNHDA, CDR2 SQIVND (reference sequence). J gave up 2 bases and V 6 bases, and 6 bases lay outside the gene matches. Full variable domain (outside the CDR3, taken from reference TRBV19 and TRBJ2-1): DGGITQSPKYLFRKEGQNVTLSCEQNLNHDAMYWYRQDPGQGLRLIYYSQIVNDFQKGDIAEGYSVSREKKESFPLTVTSAQKNPTAFYLCASSMSGSAYNEQFFGPGTRLTVL.

This clonotype was seen only a few times. A junction end diverges from the germline sequence, so it may reflect a read error. The V gene is TRBV5-1, the J gene TRBJ2-7; 9 bases fit TRBD2. The CDR3 contains 14 residues. Germline V lookup: CDR1 SGHRS, CDR2 YFSETQ. Here the CDR3 DNA reads TGTGCCAGCAGCTTAGCCGGACTAGCGTACGAGCAGTACTTC. It yields the protein CASSLAGLAYEQYF.

The chain uses TRBV13 and TRBJ2-7; 9 bases fit TRBD1. V was clipped by 0 bases and J by 5 bases; unmatched bases: 8. Per the germline V gene, CDR1 is PRHDT and CDR2 is FYEKMQ (reference sequence). This CDR3 has 16 amino acids. The CDR3 coding sequence is TGTGCCAGCAGCTTAGGCCTGGGACAGGGTTCCCACGAGCAGTACTTC. Protein product: CASSLGLGQGSHEQYF.

This clonotype came up a few times. The chain couples TRBV2 to TRBJ2-7; 9 bases align to TRBD1. The CDR3 loop spans 15 amino acids. Germline lookup yields CDR1 SNHLY and CDR2 FYNNEI. The junction had 6 bases not matched to a gene; V was cut back by 3 bases and J by 3 bases. The CDR3 DNA reads as TGTGCCAGCAGTGACCCGGGACAGGGAGGCTACGAGCAGTACTTC. It encodes CASSDPGQGGYEQYF. The full variable domain, with the rest looked up from reference TRBV2 and TRBJ2-7, is EPEVTQTPSHQVTQMGQEVILRCVPISNHLYFYWYRQILGQKVEFLVSFYNNEISEKSEIFDDQFSVERPDGSNFTLKIRSTKLEDSAMYFCASSDPGQGGYEQYFGPGTRLTVT.

This clonotype has only a few counts. This chain links TRBV4-1 with TRBJ2-5; 14 bases fit TRBD2. The J segment lost 12 bases and the V segment lost 1 base, leaving 4 bases of the junction unmatched. Germline lookup yields CDR1 MGHRA and CDR2 YSYEKL. The CDR3 spans 14 residues. Written as DNA, the CDR3 is TGCGCCAGCAGCCAAGGACTAGCGGGAGGGCTCGAGTACTTC. Protein sequence: CASSQGLAGGLEYF.

This clonotype was found a few times. The chain joins TRBV5-6 to TRBJ2-7; TRBD1 matches at 11 bases. J was trimmed by 7 bases and V by 5 bases; bases with no gene match: 5. Germline loops: CDR1 SGHDT, CDR2 YYEEEE. The CDR3 runs to 13 residues. The DNA for the CDR3 is TGTGCCAGCAGAAGGACAGGGGGCGCGGAGCAGTACTTC. Its protein product is CASRRTGGAEQYF.

This clonotype was observed a handful of times. This rearrangement joins TRBV6-2 or TRBV6-3 to TRBJ1-1, with unresolved D. The V gene's germline CDR1 is MNHEY and CDR2 SVGEGT. The CDR3 is 14 amino acids. Trimming removed 7 bases from V and 12 bases from J, with 24 bases in between. In nucleotides, the CDR3 is TGTGCCAGCAATAAAGGAGGGTCGACAATTGGAACTTTCTTT. Encoded protein: CASNKGGSTIGTFF.

This clonotype was counted between two and nine times. The J gene is TRBJ2-5, the V gene TRBV29-1, with D possibly called TRBD1 or TRBD2 (5 bases each). The CDR3 is 13 residues long. Germline V gene lookup returns CDR1 SQVTM and CDR2 ANQGSEA. V dropped 7 bases and J dropped 1 base, with 13 bases sitting between them. CDR3 bases: TGCAGCGAGGGGTCGGGACCCCAAGAGACCCAGTACTTC. This sequence encodes CSEGSGPQETQYF.

This clonotype was picked up a small number of times. The chain recombines TRBV7-6 with TRBJ2-7; D tentatively reads TRBD1 or TRBD2 (5 bases each). The CDR3 is 16 residues long. Germline loops: CDR1 SGHVS, CDR2 FNYEAQ. V was shortened by 2 bases and J by 3 bases, with 17 bases between the two germline ends. The CDR3 DNA follows: TGTGCCAGCAGCTTATACAGGTCCGGGATTAGCTACGAGCAGTACTTC. Its protein product is CASSLYRSGISYEQYF.

The chain combines TRBV3-1 with TRBJ1-1; the D is unclear. V lost 0 bases to trimming and J lost 6 bases, with 11 bases between them. This CDR3 region has 14 residues. Germline V CDR1 and CDR2: LGHDT, YNNKEL (reference sequence). The CDR3 DNA follows: TGTGCCAGCAGCCAAGATGTGGGTTTTCCTGAAGCTTTCTTT. This translates into CASSQDVGFPEAFF.

J is TRBJ2-1 and V is TRBV7-2, with TRBD2 matching over 12 bases. The germline V gene has CDR1 SGHTA and CDR2 FQGNSA. The CDR3 covers 17 residues. With 5 bases clipped from V and 5 bases from J, the junction kept 10 bases outside the gene matches. The DNA of the CDR3 is TGTGCCAGCAGCCTTCCCCCTAGCGGGAGGGCCGACAATGAGCAGTTCTTC. Residues: CASSLPPSGRADNEQFF.

The V call is TRBV3-1, the J call TRBJ1-2; no clear D gene. Germline V CDR1 and CDR2: LGHDT, YNNKEL (reference sequence). The V end was cut by 6 bases, the J end by 1 base, with 18 bases between. The CDR3 runs 16 residues. The CDR3: CASRPTNRPINYGYTF. In DNA form, the CDR3 reads TGTGCCAGCAGACCGACAAACAGACCCATTAACTATGGCTACACCTTC.

The V gene is TRBV7-8, the J gene TRBJ2-2; D unresolved. Trimming stripped 3 bases from V and 7 bases from J, with 9 bases between. The germline CDR1 and CDR2 sequences are SGHVS and FQNEAQ. This CDR3 contains 13 residues. The CDR3 here is CASSFPMDGELFF. Here the CDR3 DNA reads TGTGCCAGCAGCTTCCCGATGGACGGGGAGCTGTTTTTT. The whole variable domain, filled in from reference TRBV7-8 and TRBJ2-2, reads GAGVSQSPRYKVAKRGQDVALRCDPISGHVSLFWYQQALGQGPEFLTYFQNEAQLDKSGLPSDRFFAERPEGSVSTLKIQRTQQEDSAVYLCASSFPMDGELFFGEGSRLTVL.

Only a few counts were recorded for this clonotype. The chain carries TRBV12-3 or TRBV12-4 and TRBJ1-5, with D unresolved. Trimming removed 2 bases from V and 7 bases from J, with 6 bases in between. This CDR3 comprises 12 residues. The DNA of the CDR3 is TGTGCCAGCAGTTTAAAAGCCCAGCCCCAGCATTTT. This sequence encodes CASSLKAQPQHF.

This clonotype was counted between two and nine times. This chain uses TRBV19 with TRBJ1-1; tentatively, D is TRBD1 (6 bases). CDR1 is LNHDA and CDR2 is SQIVND in the germline V gene (reference sequence). The CDR3 covers 15 residues. Trimming stripped 7 bases from V and 4 bases from J, with 19 bases between. In nucleotides, the CDR3 is TGTGCCAGTACCCCGGGTTGGGGGCGTCCCACTGAAGCTTTCTTT. Encoded protein: CASTPGWGRPTEAFF.

The chain employs TRBV12-3 or TRBV12-4 and TRBJ1-5; the D is unclear. V was clipped by 5 bases and J by 9 bases, with 11 bases between them. The CDR3 is 12 amino acids. CDR3 nucleotides: TGTGCCAGCAGTCCCCCCTCGGGGCCCCAGCATTTT. Translating gives CASSPPSGPQHF.

The chain carries TRBV4-1 and TRBJ1-1; D ambiguous. CDR1 and CDR2 (germline): MGHRA, YSYEKL. Trimming cost V 3 bases and J 7 bases, with 21 bases left between them. This CDR3 spans 16 amino acids. The CDR3 bases are TGCGCCAGCAGCCAGGCAAGGAACGTCTTTACGAGTGAAGCTTTCTTT. It yields the protein CASSQARNVFTSEAFF.

The chain employs TRBV5-1 and TRBJ1-1, with D unresolved. V was pared by 5 bases and J by 2 bases, with 19 bases between. Germline CDR1 is SGHRS and CDR2 is YFSETQ. The CDR3 has 16 residues. The CDR3 coding sequence is TGCGCCAGCAGACCCGAAGCCCCCGGGGAAAACACTGAAGCTTTCTTT. It codes for CASRPEAPGENTEAFF.

The V call is TRBV18, the J call TRBJ1-2, with 7 bases aligning to TRBD1. Losses at the gene ends were 0 bases for V and 2 bases for J; bases not matched to a gene: 6. Germline CDR1 and CDR2: KGHSH and LQKENI. This CDR3 has 16 residues. The CDR3 bases are TGTGCCAGCTCACCACCGAAGTCACAGGGGAACTATGGCTACACCTTC. This gives the protein CASSPPKSQGNYGYTF.

The chain uses TRBV6-5 and TRBJ2-7; 7 bases are a match to TRBD1. Germline values: CDR1 MNHEY, CDR2 SVGAGI. V lost 0 bases, J lost 0 bases, and 2 bases stayed unmatched. This CDR3 contains 15 residues. The chain's CDR3 is CASSYSGTASYEQYF. CDR3 in DNA: TGTGCCAGCAGTTACTCGGGGACAGCCTCCTACGAGCAGTACTTC.